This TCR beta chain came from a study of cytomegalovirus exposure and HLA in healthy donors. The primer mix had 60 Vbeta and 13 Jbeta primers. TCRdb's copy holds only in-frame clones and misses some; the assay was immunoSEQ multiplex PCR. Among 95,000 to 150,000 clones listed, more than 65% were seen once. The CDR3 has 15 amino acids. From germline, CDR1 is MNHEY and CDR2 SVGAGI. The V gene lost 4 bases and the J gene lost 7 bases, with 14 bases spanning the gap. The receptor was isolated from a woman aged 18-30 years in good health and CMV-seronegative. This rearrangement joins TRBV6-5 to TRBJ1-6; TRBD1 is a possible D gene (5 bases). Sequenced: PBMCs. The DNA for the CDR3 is TGTGCCAGCAGTTTCTCCGGGGGACGGAATTCACCCCTCCACTTT. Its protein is CASSFSGGRNSPLHF.